This paragraph covers one T cell receptor beta chain sequence. The sample belongs to a study of T cell responses to AZD1222 COVID-19 vaccine. V lost 4 bases to trimming and J lost 7 bases, with 17 bases between them. This CDR3 is built from 14 residues. Per the germline V gene, CDR1 is LGHDT and CDR2 is YNNKEL (reference sequence). Assay used: immunoSEQ multiplex PCR; TCRdb lists only in-frame clones, some missing. The sample lists 50,000 to 65,000 clones; roughly 90% were seen once. Material: peripheral blood, obtained 28 days after the second AZD1222 dose. The receptor comes from an adult who received the AZD1222 COVID-19 vaccine. This rearrangement joins TRBV3-1 (or the pseudogene TRBV3-2) to TRBJ2-7, with D perhaps matching TRBD1 or TRBD2 (6 bases each). DNA of the CDR3: TGTGCCAGCAGCCCTTTCCCCCAGGGGAGGGAGCAGTACTTC. Residues: CASSPFPQGREQYF.